Sequencing of this TCR beta chain was carried out in a study of blood T cell repertoires in COVID-19 (TCRdb year 2020). For context, the study as a whole: Samples covering the acute and convalescent phases of COVID-19 were provided by collaborators in the United States, Italy and Spain. The prospective study material was composed of cDNA or gDNA derived from T cells, B-cell-depleted T cells, or PBMCs. Subjects who had been exposed to COVID-19, were actively infected with it, or had recovered from it provided the deeply sampled blood TCRbeta repertoires that made up the dataset. A freely available public database, intended as a resource for researchers studying the immune response to SARS-CoV-2, is where the repertoires were released. Samples came from the ongoing ImmuneRACE study (first 160 participants) plus 1,254 subjects from 6 global collaborators. A de-identified subject ID, COVID-19 status, age in years and sex were almost always included in the sample metadata. Where HLA class I and class II types were available, the types were taken from metadata supplied by the sample provider, not from assay-based typing.

CDR1 SGHTA and CDR2 FQGNSA were looked up in the germline V gene. The CDR3 spans 16 residues, from the cysteine through the phenylalanine. Only the CDR3 portion is preserved as DNA: 48 bases, with reading frame beginning at the first base. At the junction V is shortened by 3 bases and J by 2 bases, with 16 bases in between. Whole blood was collected in K2EDTA tubes by collaborating institutions according to the institutions' own protocols. For TCRbeta analysis, collaborators shipped samples in one of three forms: frozen whole blood, isolated PBMCs, or DNA extracted from either of those sample types. The investigation overall reported the following: How much clinical and demographic metadata was included differed by source and by participant, and the metadata was provided uncurated.

In the case of this clone: This clone's antigen is unknown. No base quality values were provided; no much bigger clone lies one nucleotide off.

The immunoSEQ Assay, a bias-controlled multiplex PCR, was used to amplify TCRbeta CDR3 regions from genomic DNA. The paper's processing steps were these. Nucleated cell counts per sample were estimated from amplification of reference gene primers within the assay. Sequence reads were collapsed and filtered to measure the absolute abundance of every unique TCRbeta CDR3 rearrangement. For each sample, productive Simpson clonality was calculated as the square root of Simpson's diversity index across productive rearrangements. As stored in TCRdb, this immuneACCESS dataset retains in-frame rearrangements with V and J assigned. A fraction of the clones does not appear; measured against another copy, unresolved V genes explain less than half of the discrepancy, and the remainder lacks a known reason. The V and J calls and clone size are taken from that table; D and trimming were inferred from the DNA. The sample data list under 20,000 clones, and 80% to 85% of these were observed just once. Roughly a tenth of the sample belongs to the ten largest clones.

The specimen sequenced was peripheral blood. The chain couples TRBV7-2 to TRBJ2-5; the best D guess is TRBD1, with 5 bases matching. The sequence was obtained from a human donor in a cohort sampled during active COVID-19. At the DNA level, the sequence is TGTGCCAGCAGCTTGGGTTGGGGCAGGTCTCAAGAGACCCAGTACTTC. Translated, this is CASSLGWGRSQETQYF.